This T cell receptor (beta chain) was recorded in a study of cytotoxic CD8 clonotypes in ibrutinib-treated CLL. Across the study: Among the samples, the mean was around 260,000 productive templates and 85,000 to 95,000 productive rearrangements.

TCRdb's table, derived via immunoSEQ multiplex PCR, lists solely in-frame clones and lacks some. This sample has over 120,000 clones, with 80% found just once. V lost 6 bases to trimming and J lost 4 bases, with 15 bases between them. The CDR3 consists of 15 residues. Germline assignment: CDR1 MNHEY and CDR2 SVGAGI. Comment on this clone: Its antigen remains unknown.

General study results and limits: Under therapy, public clonotypes either contracted or stayed stable, and they were uncommon.

This clonotype was sampled from a human donor with chronic lymphocytic leukemia. This rearrangement joins TRBV6-5 to TRBJ2-2; D may be TRBD1 (6 bases). This sample comprised PBMCs, obtained after 36 months of ibrutinib treatment. The CDR3 sequence: CASSSSGVVTGELFF. The CDR3 bases are TGTGCCAGCAGCTCCTCAGGGGTGGTCACCGGGGAGCTGTTTTTT.